This section outlines one TCR beta chain sequence together with its context. Its antigen is undetermined. The data are from a study of cytomegalovirus exposure and HLA in healthy donors. Overall study results and limits: Most CMV-associated TCR beta chains appeared HLA-restricted in a later analysis. TCR sequences were mostly rare, though some public TCRs occurred in many donors.

CDR1 is SQVTM and CDR2 is ANQGSEA in the germline V gene. The V and J ends lost 3 bases and 6 bases respectively, with 14 bases between them. This CDR3 is 13 amino acids long. The PCR used 60 Vbeta and 13 Jbeta primers. Clones were read by immunoSEQ multiplex PCR, and TCRdb kept only the in-frame ones, dropping some. The profile shows 150,000 to 200,000 clones, just under 80% of them singletons. The sequenced material came from PBMCs. V usage is TRBV29-1 and J usage is TRBJ1-2, with a possible D match to TRBD1 (5 bases). This receptor was identified in a woman younger than 45 in good health and CMV-seropositive. Here the CDR3 reads CSVEGRDGHGYTF. CDR3 DNA sequence: TGCAGCGTTGAGGGCAGGGATGGTCATGGCTACACCTTC.